This T cell receptor (beta chain) was recorded in a study of shared clonotypes between healthy human individuals. About the study: CD4 naive cells filled three plates per donor, CD4 memory three, CD8 naive two and CD8 memory one. Notes on the study in general: The naive CD4 repertoires of several donors were compared, and approximately 5.3% of clonotypes were shared.

Deep level was the assay's run setting. Sequenced by immunoSEQ multiplex PCR; TCRdb stores in-frame clones only, minus some. The sample includes around 550,000 clones, about 95% of them seen just once. With respect to this clone: Its antigen is unknown.

Terminally differentiated effector memory CD45RA+ cells were left out of the naive CD8 fraction, which was CD45RO-negative and positively selected for CCR7. The receptor comes from a woman between 25 and 40 years old in good health. Input material: naive CD8+ T cells sorted from blood.

The CDR3: CASSYYSGQETQYF. CDR3 nucleotides: TGTGCCAGCAGTTATTATTCCGGCCAAGAGACCCAGTACTTC. The chain carries TRBV6-5 and TRBJ2-5; D not certain. This CDR3 has 14 residues. The V end was cut by 3 bases, the J end by 1 base, with 9 bases between. The germline V gene encodes CDR1 MNHEY and CDR2 SVGAGI.